Listed below are T cell receptor beta chains from one sample, sequenced in a study of cytomegalovirus exposure and HLA in healthy donors. Data came from immunoSEQ multiplex PCR; TCRdb stores just in-frame clones and leaves some out. This table has nearly 200,000 clones, approximately 83% appearing once. Sequenced input: PBMCs. The receptors stem from a boy younger than 10 in good health and CMV-seronegative. Each CDR3 is given with its conserved first and last residue. The D gene is left open where the match is weak. The listing skips clone size in some rows; elsewhere it reads once, few, many or a size class.

TGTGCCAGCAGCTTCTTGTCGGCGAGGAATGATGAGCAGTACTTC | CASSFLSARNDEQYF | NA | NA | TRBJ2-7 | TRBV7-9
TGCGCCAGCCGGGACACCGCCTACGAGCAGTACTTC | CASRDTAYEQYF | NA | NA | TRBJ2-7 | TRBV5-1
TGTGTCTTCGCGGGGGGGCCCTACGAGCAGTACTTC | CVFAGGPYEQYF | NA | TRBD2 | TRBJ2-7 | TRBV30
TGTGCCAGCAGTTTATCCCCCGGTGAGGGTGGAGAGACCCAGTACTTC | CASSLSPGEGGETQYF | NA | NA | TRBJ2-5 | TRBV27
TGTGCCAGCAGATCCAGGGTGGTGGAAGGAGTCCATTTT | CASRSRVVEGVHF | NA | NA | TRBJ1-5 | TRBV6-1
TGTGCCAGCAGCCCTCGGGGGACCGGGGAGCTGTTTTTT | CASSPRGTGELFF | NA | NA | TRBJ2-2 | TRBV7-6
TGTGCCAGTGGCCGGGAGGTGGGGTTT | CASGREVGF | NA | NA | TRBJ1-1 | TRBV2
TGTGCCAGCAGCGTACGAGTCGGGACTAGCGGGGGTCTGAATGAGCAGTTCTTC | CASSVRVGTSGGLNEQFF | NA | TRBD2 | TRBJ2-1 | TRBV9
TGTGCCAGCAGCCAAGCCAGGGGAAGGGAGACCCAGTACTTC | CASSQARGRETQYF | NA | NA | TRBJ2-5 | TRBV14
TGTGCCAGCGAACGACAGGCGAACACTGAAGCTTTCTTT | CASERQANTEAFF | NA | NA | TRBJ1-1 | TRBV19
TGTGCCAGCAGCGCGGGACAGGGGAACTATGGCTACACCTTC | CASSAGQGNYGYTF | NA | TRBD1 | TRBJ1-2 | TRBV9
TGCGCCAGCAGCCAGGGACAAGTCGTGACCCAGTACTTC | CASSQGQVVTQYF | NA | NA | TRBJ2-5 | TRBV5-1
TGTGCCAGCAGCGAGGGACAGGGTATGAATGAAAAACTGTTTTTT | CASSEGQGMNEKLFF | NA | TRBD1 | TRBJ1-4 | TRBV7-2
TGTGCCAGTAGTAGCCGGGACAGGGGAACTCAGCCCCAGCATTTT | CASSSRDRGTQPQHF | NA | TRBD1 | TRBJ1-5 | TRBV19
TGTGCCACCGCGAGGTCGGCCCCCACAGATACGCAGTATTTT | CATARSAPTDTQYF | NA | NA | TRBJ2-3 | TRBV2
TGTGCCAGCAGCTCTTCTACTACACAGGGCAACTATGGCTACACCTTC | CASSSSTTQGNYGYTF | NA | NA | TRBJ1-2 | TRBV7-8
TGCGCCAGCAGCCCGGGACAGGGGAGGGGCTACACCTTC | CASSPGQGRGYTF | NA | TRBD1 | TRBJ1-2 | TRBV4-3
TGTGCCAGCTCACCCCAGGGTAGAGGGGCCAACGTCCTGACTTTC | CASSPQGRGANVLTF | NA | NA | TRBJ2-6 | TRBV18
TGTGCCAGCAGCTGGCTAACAGGGGACACTGAAGCTTTCTTT | CASSWLTGDTEAFF | NA | TRBD1 | TRBJ1-1 | TRBV7-8
TGTGCCATCAGTACCGGGACAGGGGTCTCCAATTCACCCCTCCACTTT | CAISTGTGVSNSPLHF | NA | TRBD1 | TRBJ1-6 | TRBV10-3
TGTGCCAGCAGCTTGCTCGGTTACACTGAAGCTTTCTTT | CASSLLGYTEAFF | NA | NA | TRBJ1-1 | TRBV5-4
TGTGCCAGCAGCGTCAAGAGCTCCTACAATGAGCAGTTCTTC | CASSVKSSYNEQFF | NA | NA | TRBJ2-1 | TRBV5-4
TGTTCCAGCAGCCTCCTCGGACAGGGAAGGGGCTATGGCTACACCTTC | CSSSLLGQGRGYGYTF | NA | TRBD1 | TRBJ1-2 | TRBV7-9
TGTGCCAGCTCACCAGGGACAGGGAGAGAGACCCAGTACTTC | CASSPGTGRETQYF | NA | TRBD1 | TRBJ2-5 | TRBV18
TGTGCCAGCAGCACGGACAGGGAACACGAGCAGTACTTC | CASSTDREHEQYF | once | TRBD1 | TRBJ2-7 | TRBV7-2
TGTGCCAGCAGAGCAAACAGGGTATTAGGGTATGGCTACACCTTC | CASRANRVLGYGYTF | NA | NA | TRBJ1-2 | TRBV6-6
TGTGCCAGCAGTGAATTAGGGCAGGGGGCAGAGACCCAGTACTTC | CASSELGQGAETQYF | NA | TRBD1 | TRBJ2-5 | TRBV25-1
TGCGCCAGCAGCCAATATCCCCACAGGGTATTCTCTGGGGCCAACGTCCTGACTTTC | CASSQYPHRVFSGANVLTF | NA | NA | TRBJ2-6 | TRBV4-3
TGTGCCAGCAAAAAGATATTTTTGAGATCCTCCTACGAGCAGTACTTC | CASKKIFLRSSYEQYF | NA | NA | TRBJ2-7 | TRBV2
TGTGCCAGCAGCTTTGGGACTACTCAGAACACCGGGGAGCTGTTTTTT | CASSFGTTQNTGELFF | few | TRBD2 | TRBJ2-2 | TRBV5-4
TGTGCCAGCAGCCCGGACAGTGACACTGAAGCTTTCTTT | CASSPDSDTEAFF | NA | NA | TRBJ1-1 | TRBV7-9
TGTGCCAGCAGTGAAGAGGAGGGGATCTATGGCTACACCTTC | CASSEEEGIYGYTF | NA | NA | TRBJ1-2 | TRBV6-1
TGTGCCAGCAGCTTACCCCAGGCGACCTATGGCTACACCTTC | CASSLPQATYGYTF | NA | NA | TRBJ1-2 | TRBV5-4
TGTGCCAGCAGCTCCGGACACGTAGTATCCTACGAGCAGTACTTC | CASSSGHVVSYEQYF | NA | NA | TRBJ2-7 | TRBV7-9
TGTGCCACCAACAGGGGTCCTAATGAAAAACTGTTTTTT | CATNRGPNEKLFF | NA | TRBD1 | TRBJ1-4 | TRBV2
TGTGCCAGCAGTGTCCGAGCTCAGGCTTCAGGGGAGCAGTACTTC | CASSVRAQASGEQYF | NA | NA | TRBJ2-7 | TRBV2
TGTGCCAGCAGCCCCAGGGACTCCTACAATGAGCAGTTCTTC | CASSPRDSYNEQFF | NA | NA | TRBJ2-1 | TRBV7-2
TGTGCCAGCAGCTCTAGCTCCTACGAGCAGTACTTC | CASSSSSYEQYF | NA | NA | TRBJ2-7 | TRBV5-5
TGTGCCAGCAGTTCCGCCGGGGGGGCCGAAAAACTGTTTTTT | CASSSAGGAEKLFF | NA | NA | TRBJ1-4 | TRBV28
TGTGCCAGCAGTGCCTGGGCAGGGGGCAGTGGAAACACCATATATTTT | CASSAWAGGSGNTIYF | NA | TRBD1 | TRBJ1-3 | TRBV6-1
TGTGCCAGCAGTCCCCGGAGCTCCTACGAGCAGTACTTC | CASSPRSSYEQYF | NA | NA | TRBJ2-7 | TRBV27
TGTGCCAGCAGCCCCAGGACAGGGACCGGCTACGAGCAGTACTTC | CASSPRTGTGYEQYF | NA | TRBD1 | TRBJ2-7 | TRBV7-9
TGTGCCAGCTCACCCGATAGGGGGATGAACACTGAAGCTTTCTTT | CASSPDRGMNTEAFF | NA | NA | TRBJ1-1 | TRBV18